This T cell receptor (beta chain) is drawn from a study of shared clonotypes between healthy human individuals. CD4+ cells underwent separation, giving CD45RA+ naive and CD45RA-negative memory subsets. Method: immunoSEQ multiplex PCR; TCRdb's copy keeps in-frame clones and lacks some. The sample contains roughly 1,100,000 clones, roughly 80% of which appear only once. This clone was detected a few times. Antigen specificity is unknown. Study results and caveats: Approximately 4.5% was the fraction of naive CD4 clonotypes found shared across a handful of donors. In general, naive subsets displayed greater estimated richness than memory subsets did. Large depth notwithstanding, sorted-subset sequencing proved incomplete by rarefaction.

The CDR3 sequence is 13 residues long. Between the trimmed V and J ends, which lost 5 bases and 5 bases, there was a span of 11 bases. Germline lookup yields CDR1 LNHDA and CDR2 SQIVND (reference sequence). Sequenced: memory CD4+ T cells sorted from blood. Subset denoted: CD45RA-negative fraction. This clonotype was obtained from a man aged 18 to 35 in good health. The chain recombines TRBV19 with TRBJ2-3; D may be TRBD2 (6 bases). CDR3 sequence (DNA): TGTGCCAGTAGTGGTTGGGGGGAAGATACGCAGTATTTT. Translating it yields CASSGWGEDTQYF.